Each of the 7 T cell receptor beta chains below was sequenced from the same sample in a study of OX40 agonist ivuxolimab in advanced cancers. Some clones are missing from TCRdb's copy, which holds only in-frame ones; the method was immunoSEQ multiplex PCR. The sample consists of about 70,000 clones, approximately 89% of them appearing once. This sample comprised CD4+ or CD8+ T cells sorted from blood, obtained in a trial of the OX40 agonist ivuxolimab. The receptor set was obtained from an adult with an advanced solid tumor such as melanoma, head and neck, liver or kidney cancer.

The CDR3 spells CASSVAEGNYNEQFF. The CDR3 region has the DNA TGTGCCAGCAGCGTAGCTGAGGGGAACTACAATGAGCAGTTCTTC. The chain recombines TRBV9 with TRBJ2-1; D may be TRBD1 or TRBD2 (5 bases each). CDR3 length: 15 residues. The germline V gene has CDR1 SGDLS and CDR2 YYNGEE. Trimming took 0 bases from V and 3 from J, leaving 10 bases between them. Looking up the rest from reference TRBV9 and TRBJ2-1 gives the full variable domain: DSGVTQTPKHLITATGQRVTLRCSPRSGDLSVYWYQQSLDQGLQFLIQYYNGEERAKGNILERFSAQQFPDLHSELNLSSLELGDSALYFCASSVAEGNYNEQFFGPGTRLTVL.

V usage is TRBV28 and J usage is TRBJ2-2; 9 bases are a match to TRBD1. V shed 3 bases, J shed 7 bases, and the junction held 6 bases outside the gene matches. Germline V CDR1 and CDR2: MDHEN, SYDVKM. The CDR3 contains 15 residues. CDR3 amino acids: CASSFGDRVVGELFF. DNA of the CDR3: TGTGCCAGCAGTTTTGGGGACAGGGTGGTCGGGGAGCTGTTTTTT. The full variable domain, its missing parts supplied by reference TRBV28 and TRBJ2-2, is DVKVTQSSRYLVKRTGEKVFLECVQDMDHENMFWYRQDPGLGLRLIYFSYDVKMKEKGDIPEGYSVSREKKERFSLILESASTNQTSMYLCASSFGDRVVGELFFGEGSRLTVL.

The chain combines TRBV5-4 with TRBJ2-5; D is ambiguous. Trimming took off 1 base at V and 5 bases at J, with 9 bases between the two ends. Germline V lookup: CDR1 SGHNT, CDR2 YYREEE (reference sequence). There are 13 residues in the CDR3. DNA of the CDR3: TGTGCCAGCAGCTTGTTGGGGAAGGAGACCCAGTACTTC. It translates to CASSLLGKETQYF.

CDR3 DNA: TGCGCCAGCAGCCAAGAACCACCGGGGACGGCCCCTGGGCAAGAGACCCAGTACTTC. Its translation: CASSQEPPGTAPGQETQYF. The chain is built from TRBV4-1 and TRBJ2-5; possibly TRBD1 or TRBD2 for D (5 bases each). Between the trimmed V and J ends, which lost 0 bases and 2 bases, there was a span of 22 bases. CDR1 and CDR2 (germline): MGHRA, YSYEKL. The CDR3 sequence is 19 residues long.

This sequence joins TRBV5-4 and TRBJ2-2, with D unresolved. CDR3 length equals 14 residues. CDR1 and CDR2 (germline): SGHNT, YYREEE (reference sequence). Trimming took 0 bases from V and 1 from J, leaving 4 bases between them. This CDR3 is CASSLAGNTGELFF. The CDR3 nucleotides are TGTGCCAGCAGCTTGGCGGGGAACACCGGGGAGCTGTTTTTT.

The rearrangement links TRBV19 to TRBJ2-1; 14 bases are a match to TRBD2. This CDR3 is built from 17 residues. Germline V gene sequence: CDR1 LNHDA, CDR2 SQIVND (reference sequence). The V and J ends lost 7 bases and 0 bases, in that order; junction bases with no gene match: 5. The CDR3 reads CASKYGTSGSSYNEQFF. CDR3 DNA sequence: TGTGCCAGTAAATATGGGACTAGCGGGAGCTCCTACAATGAGCAGTTCTTC.

The V call is TRBV18, the J call TRBJ2-2, with 9 bases fitting TRBD1. Germline values: CDR1 KGHSH, CDR2 LQKENI. CDR3 length equals 15 residues. V was clipped by 3 bases and J by 3 bases; unmatched bases: 2. Here the CDR3 reads CASSPRQGDTGELFF. CDR3 nucleotide sequence: TGTGCCAGCTCACCGAGACAGGGGGACACCGGGGAGCTGTTTTTT.